This T cell receptor (beta chain) was obtained from a study of blood T cell repertoires in COVID-19 (dated by TCRdb to between 2020 and 2021). In the study overall: Collaborator samples came from the United States, Italy and Spain and covered acute and convalescent phases of COVID-19. The repertoires were made available in a free public database intended to serve as a resource for research on the immune response to SARS-CoV-2. The prospective study material was composed of cDNA or gDNA derived from T cells, B-cell-depleted T cells, or PBMCs. Subjects who had been exposed to COVID-19, were actively infected with it, or had recovered from it provided the deeply sampled blood TCRbeta repertoires that made up the dataset. Where available, HLA class I and class II types were obtained from metadata supplied by the sample provider rather than from assay-based typing. A de-identified subject ID, COVID-19 status, age in years and sex were almost always included in the sample metadata. Samples came from the ongoing ImmuneRACE study (first 160 participants) plus 1,254 subjects from 6 global collaborators.

V gives up 4 bases and J gives up 7 bases, and the segment between their germline ends measures 9 bases. The germline V gene encodes CDR1 DFQATT and CDR2 SNEGSKA (reference sequence). The CDR3 contains 11 residues, cysteine and phenylalanine counted. The read is trimmed to its CDR3 DNA, 33 bases read in frame from base 1. TCRbeta CDR3 regions were amplified from genomic DNA by means of the immunoSEQ Assay, a bias-controlled multiplex PCR. The source study handled its data this way. The number of nucleated cells in each sample was estimated by amplification of reference gene primers within the assay. To quantify the absolute abundance of each unique TCRbeta CDR3 rearrangement, sequence reads were collapsed and filtered. For each sample, productive Simpson clonality was calculated as the square root of Simpson's diversity index over productive rearrangements. The source is immuneACCESS, and TCRdb retained only in-frame sequences with V and J called. Part of the clones is not carried over; for the studies checked, unresolved V genes explain less than half of this, and the remainder is unexplained. V, J and clone size derive from that table, while D and trimming were established from the DNA sequence. The sample includes 350,000 or so clones, with roughly 90% observed a single time. The ten largest clones represent around 18% of the sample.

On this clone itself: Its antigen remains unidentified. Base qualities are missing; no much larger clone stands one base away.

Results the study describes overall, beyond this receptor: How much clinical and demographic metadata was included differed by source and by participant, and the metadata was provided uncurated.

Enrolling through a virtual design, the prospective study's participants ranged in age from about 18 to 89 years and lived across some 22 United States geographic areas. To assign participants to cohorts, the prospective study relied on clinical history that participants themselves reported in a screening survey and a study questionnaire. For ImmuneRACE Cohort 3, a participant was defined as recovered based on two consecutive negative NP/OP PCR tests, clearance by a healthcare professional, or resolution of symptoms. In the prospective study, whole blood, serum and a nasopharyngeal or oropharyngeal swab were collected from each participant by mobile phlebotomists. Prospective study participants could optionally give additional blood draws and questionnaires over an approximately 2-month period. Before DNA extraction, prospective study blood samples were shipped either frozen or at room temperature.

Rearrangement joined TRBV20-1 to TRBJ2-3; the D gene assignment is ambiguous. Sequencing input: PBMCs or T cells enriched from blood (not recorded which). This sequence was found in a woman under 40 who had recovered from COVID-19. The CDR3 protein is CSAKQWHTQYF. The nucleotides read TGCAGTGCTAAACAGTGGCATACGCAGTATTTT.